The clone carrying this T cell receptor (beta chain) was recorded only once. As yet, its antigen is unknown. This sample was included in a study of Ad26.COV2.S vaccination and SARS-CoV-2 variants. About the research overall: Ad26.COV2.S shots went into the muscle once or twice, 56 days apart.

The treatment here: roughly 19 received Ad26.COV2.S at low or high dose, single or two shots; about 5 received placebo; per-sample allocation not given. It was on day 63 after the first vaccine or placebo injection that samples were taken. Whole-study results and caveats: Overall T cell responses may have been underestimated by the analyses of TCR breadth and depth.

The method was immunoSEQ multiplex PCR; TCRdb's version includes in-frame clones alone and lacks a portion of them. Of some 330,000 clones listed, 90% are singletons. The source material was peripheral blood, sampled in a trial of Ad26.COV2.S vaccine versus placebo. The sequence derives from a person aged 18-65 years who received the Ad26.COV2.S COVID-19 vaccine or a placebo.

CDR3 in amino acids: CASSAGTDTQYF. DNA of the CDR3: TGTGCCAGCAGCGCAGGCACAGATACGCAGTATTTT. The chain recombines TRBV25-1 with TRBJ2-3; D gene uncertain. The V gene's germline CDR1 is MGHDK and CDR2 SYGVNS. V lost 6 bases, J lost 1 base, and 5 bases lay in between. CDR3 length: 12 amino acids.